Here is one T cell receptor (beta chain) with its context. Its antigen remains unidentified. The sequence runs out 3 residues before the end of the CDR3; the remainder is reconstructed from the germline J gene. This record belongs to a study of T cells in women clearing cervical HPV infection. Clones were sequenced by immunoSEQ multiplex PCR, and TCRdb holds only the in-frame ones, with some missing. The repertoire shows 30,000 to 40,000 clones; the top ten hold roughly 6.8%. Notes on the study in general: Timing of associations relative to infection is unclear; T-cell subsets were not isolated.

V lost 6 bases and J lost 4; bases outside the gene matches: 4. Germline V gene sequence: CDR1 DFQATT, CDR2 SNEGSKA (reference sequence). This CDR3 spans 14 amino acids. The sequence was obtained from a woman aged 18-69 years with a cervical HPV16 infection that either progressed to CIN3+ or cleared (not recorded which). The sample was blood buffy coat. The chain has TRBV20-1 and TRBJ2-1; 12 nucleotides line up with TRBD2. CDR3 DNA, as far as it was read: TGCAGTGCCAACGGACTAGCGGGGTACAATGAG. Protein: CSANGLAGYNE. The full CDR3 is CSANGLAGYNEQFF.